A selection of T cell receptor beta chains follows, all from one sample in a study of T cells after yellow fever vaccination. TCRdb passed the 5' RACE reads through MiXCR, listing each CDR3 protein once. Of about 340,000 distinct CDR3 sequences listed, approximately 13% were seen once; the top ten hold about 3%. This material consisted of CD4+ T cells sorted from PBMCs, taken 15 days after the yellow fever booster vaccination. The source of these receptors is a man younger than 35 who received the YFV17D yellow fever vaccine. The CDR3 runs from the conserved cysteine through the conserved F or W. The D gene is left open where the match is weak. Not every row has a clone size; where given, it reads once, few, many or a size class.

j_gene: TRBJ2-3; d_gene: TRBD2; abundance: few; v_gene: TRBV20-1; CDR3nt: TGCAGTGCTAGGGAACGGCGGGGGGGCGTAGATACGCAGTATTTT; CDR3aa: CSARERRGGVDTQYF
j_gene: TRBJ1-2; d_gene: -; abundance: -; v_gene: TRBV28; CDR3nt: TGTGCCAGCAGTGCCCCGGGAGACGGTAACTATGGCTACACCTTC; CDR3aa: CASSAPGDGNYGYTF
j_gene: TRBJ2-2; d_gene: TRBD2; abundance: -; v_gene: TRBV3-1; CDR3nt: TGTGCCAGCAGCCGGGGACTAGTGCCCGGGGAGCTGTTTTTT; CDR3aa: CASSRGLVPGELFF
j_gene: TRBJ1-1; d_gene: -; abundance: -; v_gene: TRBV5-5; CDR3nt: TGTGCCAGCACATCTTATTGGACACCCGGTCTGAACACTGAAGCTTTCTTT; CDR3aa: CASTSYWTPGLNTEAFF
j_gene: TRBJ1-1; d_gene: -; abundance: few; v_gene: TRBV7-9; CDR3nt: TGTGCCAGCAGCTTAGAGGGGTTGGGCACTGAAGCTTTCTTT; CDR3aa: CASSLEGLGTEAFF
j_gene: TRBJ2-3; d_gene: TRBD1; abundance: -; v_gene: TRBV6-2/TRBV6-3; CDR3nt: TGTGCCAGCAGACCCAGGGGGCGGAGCACAGATACGCAGTATTTT; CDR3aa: CASRPRGRSTDTQYF
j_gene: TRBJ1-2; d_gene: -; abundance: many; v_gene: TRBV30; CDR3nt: TGTGCCTGGACCCCGGCCGGGTATGGCTACACCTTC; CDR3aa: CAWTPAGYGYTF
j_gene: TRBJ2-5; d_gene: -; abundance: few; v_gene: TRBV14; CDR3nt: TGTGCCAGCAGCCCGAGTTTCGTCCCGACCCAGTACTTC; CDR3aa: CASSPSFVPTQYF
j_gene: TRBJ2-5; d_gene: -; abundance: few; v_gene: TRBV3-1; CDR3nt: TGTGCCAGCAGCCTCCGGGACCCCGAGGGGACCCAGTACTTC; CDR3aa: CASSLRDPEGTQYF
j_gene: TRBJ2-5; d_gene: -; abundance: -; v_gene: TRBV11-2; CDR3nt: TGTGCCAGCAGCATGGGGGCCCAAGAGACCCAGTACTTC; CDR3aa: CASSMGAQETQYF
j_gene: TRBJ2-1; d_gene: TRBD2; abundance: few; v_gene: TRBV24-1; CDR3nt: TGTGCCACCGGAATAGCGGGGGGGCTAAATGAGCAGTTCTTC; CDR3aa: CATGIAGGLNEQFF
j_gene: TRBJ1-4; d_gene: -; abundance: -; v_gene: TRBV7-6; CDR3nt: TGTGCCAGCAGCTTAGCGCCGGGCCTTGTTTCGCCAAAACTGTTTTTT; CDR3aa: CASSLAPGLVSPKLFF
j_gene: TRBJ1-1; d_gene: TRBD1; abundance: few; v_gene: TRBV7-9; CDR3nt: TGTGCCAGCAGCCAAATCGGGACAGGTGAAGCTTTCTTT; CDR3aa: CASSQIGTGEAFF
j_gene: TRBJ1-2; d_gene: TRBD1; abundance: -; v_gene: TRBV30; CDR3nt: TGTGCCTGGACTACGGACAGGGGGCAAGCTGGCTACACCTTC; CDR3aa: CAWTTDRGQAGYTF
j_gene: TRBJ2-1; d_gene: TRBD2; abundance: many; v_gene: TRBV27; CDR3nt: TGTGCCGTAGTAACGGGGACTAGCGGGACACGCTTC; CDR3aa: CAVVTGTSGTRF
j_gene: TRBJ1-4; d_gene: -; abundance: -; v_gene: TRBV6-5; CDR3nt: TGTGCCAGCAGCGTTACGATAGAGAAAAAACTGTTTTTT; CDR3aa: CASSVTIEKKLFF
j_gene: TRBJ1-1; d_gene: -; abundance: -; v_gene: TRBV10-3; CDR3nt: TGTGCCATCAGCGGGACTGCGAACACTGAAGCTTTCTTT; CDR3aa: CAISGTANTEAFF
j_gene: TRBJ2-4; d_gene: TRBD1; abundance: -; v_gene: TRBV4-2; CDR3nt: TGTGCCAGCGATGACAGGGGGCAAGGGGCCAAAAACATTCAGTACTTC; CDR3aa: CASDDRGQGAKNIQYF
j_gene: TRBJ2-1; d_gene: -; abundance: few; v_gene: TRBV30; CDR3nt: TGTGCCTGGAACGCGCGGGCGGGTGAGCAGTTCTTC; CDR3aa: CAWNARAGEQFF
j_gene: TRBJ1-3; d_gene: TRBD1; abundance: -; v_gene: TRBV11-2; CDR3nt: TGTGCCAGCAGCTTAGATCCGGACAGGGGAGACACCATATATTTT; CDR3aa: CASSLDPDRGDTIYF
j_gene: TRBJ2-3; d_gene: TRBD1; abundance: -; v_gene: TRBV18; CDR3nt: TGTGCCAGCTCAACACAGGGGGGCACAGATACGCAGTATTTT; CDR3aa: CASSTQGGTDTQYF
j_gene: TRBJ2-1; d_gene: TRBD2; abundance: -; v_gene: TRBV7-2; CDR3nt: TGTGCCAGCAGCTTAACTGGGGGGAGGGATGAGCAGTTCTTC; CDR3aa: CASSLTGGRDEQFF
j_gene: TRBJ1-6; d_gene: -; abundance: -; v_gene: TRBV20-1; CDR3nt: TGCAGTGCTAGCGGGGGCGATTCACCCCTCCACTTT; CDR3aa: CSASGGDSPLHF
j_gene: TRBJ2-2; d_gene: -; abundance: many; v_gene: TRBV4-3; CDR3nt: TGCGCCAGCAGCCAAGGGGTTTATGCGGCGAACACCGGGGAGCTGTTTTTT; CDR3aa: CASSQGVYAANTGELFF
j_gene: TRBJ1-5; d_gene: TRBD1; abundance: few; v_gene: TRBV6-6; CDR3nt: TGTGCCAGCAGCCACGACAGGGGGCGCCCCTTTGGCAATCAGCCCCAGCATTTT; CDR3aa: CASSHDRGRPFGNQPQHF
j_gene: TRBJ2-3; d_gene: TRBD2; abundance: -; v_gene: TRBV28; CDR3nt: TGTGCCAGCAGTCTAGCGGGGGGGATCACAGATACGCAGTATTTT; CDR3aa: CASSLAGGITDTQYF
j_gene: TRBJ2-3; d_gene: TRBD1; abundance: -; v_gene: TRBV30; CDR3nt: TGTGCCTGGAGAGACAGGGGCCCGCAAGATACGCAGTATTTT; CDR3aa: CAWRDRGPQDTQYF
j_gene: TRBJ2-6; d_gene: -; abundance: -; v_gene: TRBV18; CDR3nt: TGTGCCAGCTCACCAGCAGCCTTCTCTGGGGCCAACGTCCTGACTTTC; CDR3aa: CASSPAAFSGANVLTF
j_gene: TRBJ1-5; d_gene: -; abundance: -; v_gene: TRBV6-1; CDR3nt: TGTGCCAGCAGCCTCACAGGCGACAGGCCCCAGCATTTT; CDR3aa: CASSLTGDRPQHF
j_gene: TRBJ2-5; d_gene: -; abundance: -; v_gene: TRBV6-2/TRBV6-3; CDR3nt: TGTGCCAGCAGTTCCTTCCACCAAGAGACCCAGTACTTC; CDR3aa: CASSSFHQETQYF
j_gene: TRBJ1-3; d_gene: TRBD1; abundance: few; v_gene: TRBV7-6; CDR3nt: TGTGCCAGCAGCCTAGGGACAGGGAGAAACACCATATATTTT; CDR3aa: CASSLGTGRNTIYF
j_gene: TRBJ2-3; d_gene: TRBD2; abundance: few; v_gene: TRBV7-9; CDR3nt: TGTGCCAGCAGTTGGACTAGCGGGGCTGGGGATACGCAGTATTTT; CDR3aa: CASSWTSGAGDTQYF
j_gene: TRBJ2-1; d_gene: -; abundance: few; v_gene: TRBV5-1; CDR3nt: TGCGCCAGCAGCCGTGGCAGCCCTTCCTACAATGAGCAGTTCTTC; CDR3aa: CASSRGSPSYNEQFF
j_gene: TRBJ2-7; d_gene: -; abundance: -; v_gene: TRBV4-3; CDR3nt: TGCGCCAGCAGCCAAATCAGGGGCTCAGGCGAGCAGTACTTC; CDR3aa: CASSQIRGSGEQYF
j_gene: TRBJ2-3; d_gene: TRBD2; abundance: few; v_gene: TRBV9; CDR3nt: TGTGCCAGCAGCGTAGCAGCTAGCGGGCGCACAGATACGCAGTATTTT; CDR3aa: CASSVAASGRTDTQYF
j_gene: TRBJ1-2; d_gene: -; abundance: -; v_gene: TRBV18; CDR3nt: TGTGCCAGCTCACCAACCCCCGGGACCTTAGATGGCTACACCTTC; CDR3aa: CASSPTPGTLDGYTF
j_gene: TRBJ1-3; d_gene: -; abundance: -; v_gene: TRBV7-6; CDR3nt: TGTGCCAGCAGCGGAGCCGGATTGGGGGGGCCCGGAAACACCATATATTTT; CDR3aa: CASSGAGLGGPGNTIYF
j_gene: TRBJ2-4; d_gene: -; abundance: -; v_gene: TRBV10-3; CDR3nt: TGTGCCATCTCTGAACCAGGGAATAAAAACATTCAGTACTTC; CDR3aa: CAISEPGNKNIQYF
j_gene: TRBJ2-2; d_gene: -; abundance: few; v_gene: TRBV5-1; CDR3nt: TGCGCCAGCAGCCTCCGAGGGACTCCTGCCGGGGAGCTGTTTTTT; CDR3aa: CASSLRGTPAGELFF
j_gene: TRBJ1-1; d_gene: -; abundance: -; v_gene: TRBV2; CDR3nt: TGTGCCAGCAGTGCCGCTGAAGCTTTCTTT; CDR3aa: CASSAAEAFF
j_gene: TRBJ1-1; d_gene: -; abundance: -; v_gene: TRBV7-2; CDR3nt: TGTGCCAGCAGCGTAGGACACTTGAACACTGAAGCTTTCTTT; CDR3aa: CASSVGHLNTEAFF
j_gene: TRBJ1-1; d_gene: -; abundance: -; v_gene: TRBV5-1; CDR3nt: TGCGCCAGCAGCTTGGAACCAGGGATGGGGAACACTGAAGCTTTCTTT; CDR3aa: CASSLEPGMGNTEAFF
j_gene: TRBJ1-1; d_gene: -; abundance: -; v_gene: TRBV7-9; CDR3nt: TGTGCCAGCAGCTCTTCATTCCGACGAGGGGAAGCTTTCTTT; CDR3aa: CASSSSFRRGEAFF
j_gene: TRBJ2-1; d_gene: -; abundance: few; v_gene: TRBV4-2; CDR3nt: TGTGCCAGCAGCCAAGAGGCCTACTCCCGAAATGAGCAGTTCTTC; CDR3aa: CASSQEAYSRNEQFF
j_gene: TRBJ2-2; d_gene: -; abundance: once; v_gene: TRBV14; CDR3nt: TGTGCCAGCAGCCGAGGACTCAAGAACACCGGGGAGCTGTTTTTT; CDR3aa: CASSRGLKNTGELFF
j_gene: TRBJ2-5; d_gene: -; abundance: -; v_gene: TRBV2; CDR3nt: TGTGCCAGCAGTTACGACTGGGACCAGACCCAGTACTTC; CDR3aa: CASSYDWDQTQYF
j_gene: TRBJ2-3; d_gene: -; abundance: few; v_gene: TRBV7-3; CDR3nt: TGTGCCAGCAGCTCATCCTCGCAACCCACAGATACGCAGTATTTT; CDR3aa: CASSSSSQPTDTQYF
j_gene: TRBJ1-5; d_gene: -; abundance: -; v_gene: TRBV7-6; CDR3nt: TGTGCCAGCAGCCGAGAGGCCCAGTATAGCAATCAGCCCCAGCATTTT; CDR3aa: CASSREAQYSNQPQHF
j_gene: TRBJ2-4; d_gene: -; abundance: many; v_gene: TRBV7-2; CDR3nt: TGTGCCAGCAGCTCCGGGGGAGCCAAAAACATTCAGTACTTC; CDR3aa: CASSSGGAKNIQYF
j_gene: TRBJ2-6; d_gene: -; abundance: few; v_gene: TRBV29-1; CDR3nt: TGCAGCGTCGCGTCGGCCTCTGGGGCCAACGTCCTGACTTTC; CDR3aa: CSVASASGANVLTF
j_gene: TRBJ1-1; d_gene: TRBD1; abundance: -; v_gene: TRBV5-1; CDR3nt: TGCGCCAGCAGCATCGGACAGGGGGGGAACACTGAAGCTTTCTTT; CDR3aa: CASSIGQGGNTEAFF
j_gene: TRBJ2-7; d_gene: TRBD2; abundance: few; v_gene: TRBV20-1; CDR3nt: TGCAGTGCTAGCGGGGGGGAGGTGCAGTACTTC; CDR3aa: CSASGGEVQYF
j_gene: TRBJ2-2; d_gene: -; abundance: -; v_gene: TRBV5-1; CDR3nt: TGCGCCAGCAGCGATTGGGACGACACCGGGGAGCTGTTTTTT; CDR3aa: CASSDWDDTGELFF
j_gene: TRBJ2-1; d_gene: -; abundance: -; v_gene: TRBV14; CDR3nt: TGTGCCAGCAGCCAAGTACACTGGGGGAATGAGCAGTTCTTC; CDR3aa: CASSQVHWGNEQFF